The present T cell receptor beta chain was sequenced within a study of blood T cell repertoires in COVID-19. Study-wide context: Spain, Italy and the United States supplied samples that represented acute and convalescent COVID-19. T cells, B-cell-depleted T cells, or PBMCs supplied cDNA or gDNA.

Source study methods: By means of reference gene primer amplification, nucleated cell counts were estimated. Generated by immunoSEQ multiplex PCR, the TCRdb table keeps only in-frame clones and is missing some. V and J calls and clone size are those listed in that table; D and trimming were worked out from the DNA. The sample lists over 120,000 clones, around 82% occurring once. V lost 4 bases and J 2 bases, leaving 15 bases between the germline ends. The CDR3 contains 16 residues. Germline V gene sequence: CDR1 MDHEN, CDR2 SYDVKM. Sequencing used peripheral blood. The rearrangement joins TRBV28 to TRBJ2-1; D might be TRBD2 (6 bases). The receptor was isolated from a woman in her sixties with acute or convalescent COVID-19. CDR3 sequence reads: CASSSRGTRTYNEQFF. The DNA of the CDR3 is TGTGCCAGCAGTTCCCGTGGGACTCGTACCTACAATGAGCAGTTCTTC.